Following are 25 T cell receptor beta chains from one sample sequenced in a study of neurological immune-mediated disorders. Documented time point: longitudinal time-point 2. TCRdb called the 5' RACE reads again in MiXCR, with one record for every CDR3 protein. Of some 45,000 distinct CDR3 sequences listed, 13% are singletons. The material sequenced was PBMCs. All receptors derive from a male donor with HTLV-1-associated myelopathy (HAM/TSP).

This clonotype came up many times. The chain has TRBV6-5 and TRBJ1-5, with D possibly TRBD1 on 5 matching bases. The germline V gene encodes CDR1 MNHEY and CDR2 SVGAGI. Trimming removed 2 bases at V and 3 bases at J, with 8 bases between. The CDR3 loop spans 14 amino acids. CDR3 nucleotide sequence: TGTGCCAGCAGTTACGAGGGGATCAATCAGCCCCAGCATTTT. It specifies CASSYEGINQPQHF.

This clonotype was detected many times. The chain combines TRBV3-1 with TRBJ2-7; D is possibly TRBD2 (5 bases). The V and J ends lost 4 bases and 3 bases respectively, with 16 bases between them. The length of the CDR3 is 15 residues. Germline V lookup: CDR1 LGHDT, CDR2 YNNKEL (reference sequence). The CDR3 loop reads CASSPGRTDFYEQYF. DNA of the CDR3: TGTGCCAGCAGCCCGGGCAGGACGGACTTCTACGAGCAGTACTTC.

This clonotype was found once. Given the absence of the conserved phenylalanine or tryptophan at the CDR3 end, a read error is likely. The gene calls are TRBV5-1 and TRBJ1-2; D perhaps matches TRBD1 (6 bases). CDR1 and CDR2 (germline): SGHRS, YFSETQ. The CDR3 loop spans 14 amino acids. The V and J ends lost 1 base and 5 bases respectively, with 12 bases between them. The CDR3 loop is CASSLWGAHYGYTL. The CDR3 DNA reads TGCGCCAGCAGCTTGTGGGGGGCGCATTATGGCTACACCCTC.

This clonotype was detected many times. The genes are TRBV24-1 and TRBJ1-2; a weak D match, TRBD1 (6 bases). V was clipped by 11 bases and J by 0 bases, with 9 bases between them. CDR3 length: 12 amino acids. Germline loops: CDR1 KGHDR, CDR2 SFDVKD. In nucleotides, the CDR3 is TGTGCCATCCAGGGGCCTAACTATGGCTACACCTTC. It translates to CAIQGPNYGYTF.

The J gene is TRBJ2-7, the V gene TRBV7-8; D is unclear. The CDR3 has 15 amino acids. Trimming stripped 9 bases from V and 0 bases from J, with 18 bases between. Germline CDR1 is SGHVS and CDR2 is FQNEAQ. The CDR3: CASSPMPTLSYEQYF. The CDR3 bases are TGTGCCAGTAGCCCGATGCCAACCCTCTCCTACGAGCAGTACTTC.

This clonotype has at least ten counts. J is TRBJ2-7 and V is TRBV28; D call uncertain. CDR1 MDHEN and CDR2 SYDVKM come from the germline V gene. Deletions cut 8 bases from V and 2 bases from J, with 13 bases between. CDR3 length: 13 residues. Here the CDR3 DNA reads TGTGCCAGCGCTTTACTGCGGACCTACGAGCAGTACTTC. Translation: CASALLRTYEQYF.

This clonotype was recorded at least ten times. The chain joins TRBV29-1 to TRBJ2-3; TRBD1 matches at 7 bases. Germline assignment: CDR1 SQVTM and CDR2 ANQGSEA. The CDR3 is 13 residues long. Unmatched junction bases numbered 2, after V lost 3 bases and J lost 2 bases. CDR3 region: CSVETGSTDTQYF. The CDR3 DNA reads as TGCAGCGTTGAGACAGGGTCCACAGATACGCAGTATTTT.

This clonotype was found many times. This chain links TRBV20-1 with TRBJ2-7; 8 nucleotides agree with TRBD2. Germline CDR1 DFQATT, CDR2 SNEGSKA (reference sequence). CDR3 size: 15 residues. The junction had 14 bases not matched to a gene; V was cut back by 4 bases and J by 6 bases. CDR3: CSAMILAGRPVEQYF. The CDR3 coding sequence is TGCAGTGCTATGATTCTAGCGGGCCGGCCGGTCGAGCAGTACTTC.

Ten or more counts support this clonotype. The chain uses TRBV5-5 and TRBJ2-6; TRBD1 matches at 7 bases. Unmatched junction bases numbered 10, after V lost 0 bases and J lost 4 bases. This CDR3 has 18 amino acids. Germline V gene data show CDR1 as SGHKS and CDR2 as YYEKEE (reference sequence). CDR3 DNA sequence: TGTGCCAGCAGCTTGGTTACAGGGGCCGGATCCGGGGCCAACGTCCTGACTTTC. Residues: CASSLVTGAGSGANVLTF.

This clonotype has ten or more counts. The gene calls are TRBV10-2 and TRBJ2-2, with 9 bases that match TRBD1. The V gene end was trimmed by 6 bases and the J gene end by 2 bases; junction bases not matched to a gene: 1. The germline V gene has CDR1 WSHSY and CDR2 SAAADI. This CDR3 contains 14 residues. CDR3 residues: CASRTGGNTGELFF. For the CDR3, the DNA is TGCGCCAGCAGGACAGGGGGAAACACCGGGGAGCTGTTTTTT.

With respect to this clonotype: Just one base apart from a much larger clone, this may be a read error. V gene TRBV5-1 combines with J gene TRBJ1-2; the D is unclear. Germline V gives CDR1 SGHRS, CDR2 YFSETQ. The CDR3 covers 13 residues. CDR3 in amino acids: CARSLNGGSGYTF. CDR3 sequence (DNA): TGCGCCAGAAGCTTGAATGGCGGGTCGGGCTACACCTTC.

This clonotype was counted at least ten times. A junction end diverges from the germline sequence, so it may reflect a read error. The chain has TRBV12-3 or TRBV12-4 and TRBJ2-3, with TRBD2 matching 9 bases. CDR3 length equals 11 residues. The CDR3 region is CASRLAGAQYF. The CDR3 DNA reads TGTGCCAGCAGATTAGCGGGGGCGCAGTATTTT.

This clonotype was detected many times. The V call is TRBV20-1, the J call TRBJ2-1, with 7 bases fitting TRBD2. The germline V gene encodes CDR1 DFQATT and CDR2 SNEGSKA (reference sequence). V lost 6 bases and J lost 7; bases outside the gene matches: 9. CDR3 length: 13 residues. CDR3 protein: CSAGDYRRNEQFF. The CDR3 DNA follows: TGCAGTGCCGGGGACTACCGTCGGAATGAGCAGTTCTTC.

This clonotype was counted ten times or more. The chain uses TRBV9 and TRBJ2-3; D is perhaps TRBD2 (6 bases). Trimming took 0 bases from V and 5 from J, leaving 10 bases between them. Germline loops: CDR1 SGDLS, CDR2 YYNGEE. The CDR3 has 14 residues. The CDR3 is CASSVVGGEDTQYF. The CDR3 region has the DNA TGTGCCAGCAGCGTAGTCGGGGGAGAAGATACGCAGTATTTT.

This clonotype was counted many times. The chain joins TRBV14 to TRBJ1-1; D gene unclear. V lost 0 bases, J lost 5 bases, and 7 bases lay in between. This CDR3 is built from 13 residues. CDR1 and CDR2 from the germline V gene are SGHDN and FVKESK. This CDR3 is CASSQDRGTEAFF. The DNA for the CDR3 is TGTGCCAGCAGCCAAGATCGGGGAACTGAAGCTTTCTTT.

This clonotype was seen ten or more times. The chain is built from TRBV15 and TRBJ2-1, with TRBD1 identical over 7 bases. V shed 3 bases and J 7 bases; nucleotides not matched to a gene: 3. CDR3 length equals 13 residues. The germline gives CDR1 LNHNV, CDR2 YYDKDF (reference sequence). CDR3 amino acids: CATSSPRGNEQFF. The CDR3 nucleotides read TGTGCCACCAGCAGCCCCAGGGGGAATGAGCAGTTCTTC.

Judged by abundance, this clonotype is medium-sized. This chain links TRBV4-3 with TRBJ2-3; D possibly corresponds to TRBD2 (7 bases). Trimming stripped 1 base from V and 5 bases from J, with 22 bases between. The CDR3 is 18 residues long. CDR1 is LGHNA, CDR2 YSLEER, per germline. CDR3 nucleotides: TGCGCCAGCAGCCAAGTTAGGGGGGGGCACTTTAGTGGAGATACGCAGTATTTT. This codes for CASSQVRGGHFSGDTQYF.

In this sample, this clonotype turned up many times. V usage is TRBV18 and J usage is TRBJ2-5, with D unclear. Trimming cost V 0 bases and J 2 bases, with 10 bases left between them. The CDR3 is 15 amino acids. Germline CDR1 KGHSH, CDR2 LQKENI. The CDR3: CASSPPGSQQETQYF. CDR3 sequence (DNA): TGTGCCAGCTCACCACCGGGGTCACAACAAGAGACCCAGTACTTC.

This clonotype was seen many times. The chain carries TRBV3-1 and TRBJ2-1, with D possibly matching TRBD1 (6 bases). The CDR3 has 12 residues. V lost 8 bases, J lost 9 bases, and 14 bases lay in between. Germline lookup yields CDR1 LGHDT and CDR2 YNNKEL (reference sequence). CDR3 region: CASGYRETEQFF. The CDR3 coding sequence is TGTGCCAGCGGCTACAGGGAGACTGAGCAGTTCTTC.

This clonotype was counted at least ten times. The V gene is TRBV29-1, the J gene TRBJ2-7; D might be TRBD1 (6 bases). Trimming stripped 7 bases from V and 1 base from J, with 11 bases between. Germline V CDR1 and CDR2: SQVTM, ANQGSEA. The CDR3 contains 12 residues. CDR3 coding DNA: TGCAGCGCGAGGACAGATTCCTACGAGCAGTACTTC. As protein: CSARTDSYEQYF.

Notes on this clonotype: Just one base apart from a much larger clone, this may be a read error. This sequence joins TRBV20-1 and TRBJ2-2; tentative D call: TRBD2 (7 bases). Per the germline V gene, CDR1 is DFQATT and CDR2 is SNEGSKA (reference sequence). Trimming took off 3 bases at V and 5 bases at J, with 25 bases between the two ends. The CDR3 runs 18 residues. As DNA, the CDR3 is TGCAGTGCTAGTCCCCTACGGCTAGTGGGGGGGCGTACCGGGGAGCTGTTTTTT. It is translated as CSASPLRLVGGRTGELFF.

This clonotype was counted many times. The chain joins TRBV7-6 to TRBJ2-3, with TRBD2 matching over 7 bases. V lost 5 bases and J lost 1; bases outside the gene matches: 6. This CDR3 region has 15 residues. Germline assignment: CDR1 SGHVS and CDR2 FNYEAQ. CDR3 coding DNA: TGTGCCAGCAGCCACATGGCGGGGGGCACAGATACGCAGTATTTT. It translates to CASSHMAGGTDTQYF.

The chain joins TRBV3-1 to TRBJ1-2; D is undetermined. The CDR3 has 11 amino acids. Trimming cost V 3 bases and J 8 bases, with 7 bases left between them. Germline loops: CDR1 LGHDT, CDR2 YNNKEL (reference sequence). CDR3 protein: CASSQGIGYTF. The CDR3 DNA is TGTGCCAGCAGCCAGGGTATCGGCTACACCTTC.

The V call is TRBV7-6, the J call TRBJ1-1; a weak D match, TRBD1 (5 bases). V lost 4 bases to trimming and J lost 5 bases, with 17 bases between them. Germline V gene lookup returns CDR1 SGHVS and CDR2 FNYEAQ. The CDR3 contains 15 residues. The CDR3 loop reads CASSSRRGRVTEAFF. As DNA, the CDR3 is TGTGCCAGCAGCTCCAGGAGGGGCCGAGTGACTGAAGCTTTCTTT.

This clonotype came up many times. V usage is TRBV5-1 and J usage is TRBJ2-7; either TRBD1 or TRBD2 may supply D (5 bases each). The CDR3 is 13 residues long. Trimming left V 7 bases short and J 1 base short, with 12 bases between. CDR1 and CDR2 from the germline V gene are SGHRS and YFSETQ. CDR3 in amino acids: CASRPGPSYEQYF. CDR3 DNA sequence: TGCGCCAGCCGACCGGGGCCTTCCTACGAGCAGTACTTC.